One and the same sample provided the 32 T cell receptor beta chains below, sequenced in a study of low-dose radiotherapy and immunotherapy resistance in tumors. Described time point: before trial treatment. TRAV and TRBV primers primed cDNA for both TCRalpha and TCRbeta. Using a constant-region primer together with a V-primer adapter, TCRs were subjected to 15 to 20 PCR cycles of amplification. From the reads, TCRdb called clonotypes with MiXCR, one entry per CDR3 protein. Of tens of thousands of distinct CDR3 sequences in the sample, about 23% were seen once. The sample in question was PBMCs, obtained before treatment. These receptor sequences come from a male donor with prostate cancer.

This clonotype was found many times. The CDR3 here is CASSPGVFTDTQYF. The CDR3 coding sequence is TGTGCCAGCAGCCCAGGGGTCTTCACAGATACGCAGTATTTT. The chain has TRBV11-2 and TRBJ2-3; TRBD1 is a possible D gene (6 bases). V gave up 5 bases and J gave up 2 bases, with 11 bases separating them. Germline CDR1 is SGHAT and CDR2 is FQNNGV. CDR3 length: 14 residues.

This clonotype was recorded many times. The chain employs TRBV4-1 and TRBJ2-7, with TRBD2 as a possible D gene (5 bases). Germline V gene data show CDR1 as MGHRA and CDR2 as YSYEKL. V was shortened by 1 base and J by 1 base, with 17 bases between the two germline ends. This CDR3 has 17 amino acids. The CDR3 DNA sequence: TGCGCCAGCAGCCAAGGCAGGAGGAGGCTCCTTTCCTACGAGCAGTACTTC. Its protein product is CASSQGRRRLLSYEQYF.

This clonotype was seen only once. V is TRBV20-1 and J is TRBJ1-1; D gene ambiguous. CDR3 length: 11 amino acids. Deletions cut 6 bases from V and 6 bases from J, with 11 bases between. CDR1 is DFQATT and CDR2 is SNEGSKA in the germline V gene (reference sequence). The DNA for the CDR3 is TGCAGTGCCCACCTGAGGTCTGAAGCTTTCTTT. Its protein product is CSAHLRSEAFF.

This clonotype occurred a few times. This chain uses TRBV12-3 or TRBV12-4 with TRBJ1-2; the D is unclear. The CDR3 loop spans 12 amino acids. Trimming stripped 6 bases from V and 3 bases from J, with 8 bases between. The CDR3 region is CASSLIDYGYTF. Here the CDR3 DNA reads TGTGCCAGCAGCCTTATAGACTATGGCTACACCTTC.

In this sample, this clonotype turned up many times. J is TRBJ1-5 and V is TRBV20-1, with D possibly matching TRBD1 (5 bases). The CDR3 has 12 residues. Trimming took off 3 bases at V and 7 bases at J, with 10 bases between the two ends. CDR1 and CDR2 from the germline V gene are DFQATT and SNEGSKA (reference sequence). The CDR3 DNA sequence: TGCAGTGCTAGTGAGGGGTCCCAGCCCCAGCATTTT. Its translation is CSASEGSQPQHF.

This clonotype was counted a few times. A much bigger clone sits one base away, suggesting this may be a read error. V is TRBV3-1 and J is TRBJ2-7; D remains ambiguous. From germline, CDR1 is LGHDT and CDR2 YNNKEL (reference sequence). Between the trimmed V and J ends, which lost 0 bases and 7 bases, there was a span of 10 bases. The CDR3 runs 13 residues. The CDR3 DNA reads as TGTGCCAGCAGCCAAGAATATTCGCTGGAGCAGTACTTC. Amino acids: CASSQEYSLEQYF.

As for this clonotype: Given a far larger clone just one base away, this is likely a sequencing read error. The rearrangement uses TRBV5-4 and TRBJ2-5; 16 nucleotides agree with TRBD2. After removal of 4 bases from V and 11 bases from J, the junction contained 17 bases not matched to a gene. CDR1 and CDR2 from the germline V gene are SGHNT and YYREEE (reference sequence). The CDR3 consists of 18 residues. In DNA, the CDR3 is TGTGCCAGCAGCCGCGGGACTAGCGGGAGGGCCGCATACAATGAGCAGTACTTC. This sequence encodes CASSRGTSGRAAYNEQYF.

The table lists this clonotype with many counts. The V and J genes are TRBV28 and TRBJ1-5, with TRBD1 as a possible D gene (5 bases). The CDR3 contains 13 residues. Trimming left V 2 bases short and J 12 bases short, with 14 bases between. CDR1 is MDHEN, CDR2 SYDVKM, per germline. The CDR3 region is CASSLQGPLLQHF. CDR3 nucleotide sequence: TGTGCCAGCAGTTTACAGGGCCCCCTGCTCCAGCATTTT.

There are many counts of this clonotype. CDR3 residues: CSARDSNAGTDTQYF. Here the CDR3 DNA reads TGCAGTGCTAGAGATTCGAACGCCGGCACAGATACGCAGTATTTT. The chain employs TRBV20-1 and TRBJ2-3; no definite D call. The V gene's germline CDR1 is DFQATT and CDR2 SNEGSKA (reference sequence). There are 15 residues in the CDR3. Trimming took off 0 bases at V and 1 base at J, with 11 bases between the two ends.

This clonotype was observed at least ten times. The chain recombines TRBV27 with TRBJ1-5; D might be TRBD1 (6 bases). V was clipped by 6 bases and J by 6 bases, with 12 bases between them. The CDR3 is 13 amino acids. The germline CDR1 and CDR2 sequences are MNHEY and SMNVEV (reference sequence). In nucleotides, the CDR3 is TGTGCCAGCAGGGGGGGGCTCAGTCAGCCCCAGCATTTT. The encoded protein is CASRGGLSQPQHF.

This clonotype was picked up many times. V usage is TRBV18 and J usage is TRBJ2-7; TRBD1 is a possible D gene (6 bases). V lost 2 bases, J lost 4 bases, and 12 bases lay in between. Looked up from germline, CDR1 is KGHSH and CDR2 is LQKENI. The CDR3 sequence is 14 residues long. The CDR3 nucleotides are TGTGCCAGCTCACCAACCACAGGGTTTTACGAGCAGTACTTC. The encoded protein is CASSPTTGFYEQYF.

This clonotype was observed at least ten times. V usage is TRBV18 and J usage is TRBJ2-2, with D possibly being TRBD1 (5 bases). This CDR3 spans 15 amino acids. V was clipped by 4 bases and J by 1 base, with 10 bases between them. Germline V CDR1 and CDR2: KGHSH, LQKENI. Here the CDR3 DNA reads TGTGCCAGCTCACAAGACAGTTTGAACACCGGGGAGCTGTTTTTT. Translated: CASSQDSLNTGELFF.

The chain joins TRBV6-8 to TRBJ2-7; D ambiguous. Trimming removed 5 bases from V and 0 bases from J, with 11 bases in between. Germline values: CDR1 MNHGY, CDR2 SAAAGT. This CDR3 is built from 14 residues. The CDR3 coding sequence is TGTGCCAGCAGTGTAACACTGGTCTCCTACGAGCAGTACTTC. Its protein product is CASSVTLVSYEQYF.

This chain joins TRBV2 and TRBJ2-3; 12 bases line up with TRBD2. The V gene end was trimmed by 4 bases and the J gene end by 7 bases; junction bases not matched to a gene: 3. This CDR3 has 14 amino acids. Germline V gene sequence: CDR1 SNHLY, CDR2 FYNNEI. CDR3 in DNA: TGTGCCAGCAGTGCGACTAGCGGGAGATATACGCAGTATTTT. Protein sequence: CASSATSGRYTQYF.

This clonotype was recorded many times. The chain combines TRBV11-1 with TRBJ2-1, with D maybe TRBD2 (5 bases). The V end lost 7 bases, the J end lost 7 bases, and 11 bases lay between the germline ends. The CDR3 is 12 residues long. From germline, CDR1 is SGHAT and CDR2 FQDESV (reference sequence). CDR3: CASNPGRNEQFF. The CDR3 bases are TGTGCCAGCAATCCGGGGAGAAATGAGCAGTTCTTC.

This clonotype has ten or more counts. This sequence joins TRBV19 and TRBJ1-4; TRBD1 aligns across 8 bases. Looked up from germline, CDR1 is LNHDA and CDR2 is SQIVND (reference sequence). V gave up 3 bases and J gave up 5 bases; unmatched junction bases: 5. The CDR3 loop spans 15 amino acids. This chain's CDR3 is CASSMGTGRNEKLFF. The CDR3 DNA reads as TGTGCCAGTAGTATGGGGACAGGCAGAAATGAAAAACTGTTTTTT.

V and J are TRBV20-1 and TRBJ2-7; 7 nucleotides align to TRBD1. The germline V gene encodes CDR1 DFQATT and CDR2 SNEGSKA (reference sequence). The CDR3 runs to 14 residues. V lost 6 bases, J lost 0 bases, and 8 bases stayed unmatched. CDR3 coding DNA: TGCAGTGCCGGACAGGCGGCCACCTCCTACGAGCAGTACTTC. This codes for CSAGQAATSYEQYF.

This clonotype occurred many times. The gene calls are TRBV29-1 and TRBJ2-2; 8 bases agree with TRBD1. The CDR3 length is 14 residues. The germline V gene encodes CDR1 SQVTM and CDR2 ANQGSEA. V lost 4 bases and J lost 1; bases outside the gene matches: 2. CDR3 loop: CSVGGTGNTGELFF. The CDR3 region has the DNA TGCAGCGTTGGGGGGACAGGGAACACCGGGGAGCTGTTTTTT.

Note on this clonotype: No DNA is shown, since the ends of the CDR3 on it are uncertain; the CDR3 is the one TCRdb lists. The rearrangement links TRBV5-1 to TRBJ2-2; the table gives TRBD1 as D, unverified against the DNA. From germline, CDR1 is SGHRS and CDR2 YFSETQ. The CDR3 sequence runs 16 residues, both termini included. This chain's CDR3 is CASSLVGGVTGELFFF.

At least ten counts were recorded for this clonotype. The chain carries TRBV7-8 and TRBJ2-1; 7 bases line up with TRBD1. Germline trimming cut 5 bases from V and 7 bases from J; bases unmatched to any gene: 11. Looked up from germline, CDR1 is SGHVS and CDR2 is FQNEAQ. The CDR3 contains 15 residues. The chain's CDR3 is CASSTGVGPTNEQFF. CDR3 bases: TGTGCCAGCAGCACAGGGGTGGGGCCCACAAATGAGCAGTTCTTC.

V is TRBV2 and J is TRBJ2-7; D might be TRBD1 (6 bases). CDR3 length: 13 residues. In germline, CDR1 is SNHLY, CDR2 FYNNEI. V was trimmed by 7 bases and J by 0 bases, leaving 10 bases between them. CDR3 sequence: CASTRQDSYEQYF. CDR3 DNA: TGTGCCAGCACCCGACAGGACTCCTACGAGCAGTACTTC. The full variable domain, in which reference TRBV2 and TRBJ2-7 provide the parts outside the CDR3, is EPEVTQTPSHQVTQMGQEVILRCVPISNHLYFYWYRQILGQKVEFLVSFYNNEISEKSEIFDDQFSVERPDGSNFTLKIRSTKLEDSAMYFCASTRQDSYEQYFGPGTRLTVT.

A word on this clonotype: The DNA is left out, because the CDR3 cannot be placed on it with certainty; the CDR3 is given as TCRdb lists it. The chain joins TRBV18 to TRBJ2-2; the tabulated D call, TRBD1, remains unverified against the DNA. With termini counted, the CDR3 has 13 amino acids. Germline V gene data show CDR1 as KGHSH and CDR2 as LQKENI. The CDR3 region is CASSPPGPGSCFF.

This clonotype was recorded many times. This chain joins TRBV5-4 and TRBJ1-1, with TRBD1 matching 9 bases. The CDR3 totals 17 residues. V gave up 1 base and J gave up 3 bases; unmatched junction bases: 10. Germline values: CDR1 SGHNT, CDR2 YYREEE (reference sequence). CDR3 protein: CASSLLGQGFSDTEAFF. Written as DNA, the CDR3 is TGTGCCAGCAGCTTGTTGGGACAGGGATTTTCGGACACTGAAGCTTTCTTT.

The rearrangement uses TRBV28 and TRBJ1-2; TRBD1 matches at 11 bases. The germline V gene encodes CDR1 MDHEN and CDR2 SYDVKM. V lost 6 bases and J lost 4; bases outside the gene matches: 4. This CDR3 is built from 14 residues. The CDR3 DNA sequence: TGTGCCAGCAGCCGGACAGGGGGCTCCTATGGCTACACCTTC. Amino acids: CASSRTGGSYGYTF.

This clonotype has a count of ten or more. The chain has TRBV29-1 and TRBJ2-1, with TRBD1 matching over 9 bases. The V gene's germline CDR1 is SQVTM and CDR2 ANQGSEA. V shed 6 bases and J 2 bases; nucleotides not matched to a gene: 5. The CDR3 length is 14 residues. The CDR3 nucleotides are TGCAGCGTCCTGGGACAGGGAACCTACAATGAGCAGTTCTTC. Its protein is CSVLGQGTYNEQFF.

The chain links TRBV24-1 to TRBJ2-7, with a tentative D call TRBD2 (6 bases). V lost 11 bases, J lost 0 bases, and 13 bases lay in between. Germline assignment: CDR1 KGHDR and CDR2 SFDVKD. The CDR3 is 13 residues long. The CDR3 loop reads CASGAQSSYEQYF. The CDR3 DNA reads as TGTGCCAGCGGGGCACAGAGCTCCTACGAGCAGTACTTC.

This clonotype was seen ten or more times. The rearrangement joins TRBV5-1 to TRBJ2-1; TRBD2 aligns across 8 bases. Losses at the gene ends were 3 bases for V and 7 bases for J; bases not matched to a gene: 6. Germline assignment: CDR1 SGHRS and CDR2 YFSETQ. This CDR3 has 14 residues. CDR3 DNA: TGCGCCAGCAGCTCGAGACTAGCGAGAAATGAGCAGTTCTTC. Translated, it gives CASSSRLARNEQFF.

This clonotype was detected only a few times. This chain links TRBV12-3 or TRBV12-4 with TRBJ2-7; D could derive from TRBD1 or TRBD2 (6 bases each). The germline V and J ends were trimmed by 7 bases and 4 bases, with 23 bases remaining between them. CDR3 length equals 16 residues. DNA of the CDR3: TGTGCCAGCACCGAGAGGAGGGCAGGGGAAGGGTACGAGCAGTACTTC. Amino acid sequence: CASTERRAGEGYEQYF.

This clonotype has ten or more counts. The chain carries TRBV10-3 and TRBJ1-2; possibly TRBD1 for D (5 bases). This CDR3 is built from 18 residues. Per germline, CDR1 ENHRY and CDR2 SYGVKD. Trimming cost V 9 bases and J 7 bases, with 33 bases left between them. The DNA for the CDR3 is TGTGCCATTTTACTTTCCCTAGCTGAGGGCCCTCGGCAGGGTGGCTACACCTTC. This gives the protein CAILLSLAEGPRQGGYTF.

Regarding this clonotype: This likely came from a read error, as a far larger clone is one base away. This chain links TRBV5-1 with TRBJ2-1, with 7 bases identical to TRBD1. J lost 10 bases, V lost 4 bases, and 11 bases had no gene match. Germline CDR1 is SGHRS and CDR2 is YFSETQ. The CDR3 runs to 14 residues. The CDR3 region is CASSPRDSSYEQFF. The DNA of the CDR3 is TGCGCCAGCAGCCCTAGGGACAGTTCCTACGAGCAGTTCTTC.

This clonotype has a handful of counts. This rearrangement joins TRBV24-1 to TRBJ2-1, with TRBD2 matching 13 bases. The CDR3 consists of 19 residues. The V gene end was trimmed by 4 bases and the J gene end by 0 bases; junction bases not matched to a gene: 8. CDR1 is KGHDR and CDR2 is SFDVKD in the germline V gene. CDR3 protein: CATSDPGLAGNSSYNEQFF. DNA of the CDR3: TGTGCCACCAGTGACCCGGGACTAGCGGGAAACAGCTCCTACAATGAGCAGTTCTTC.

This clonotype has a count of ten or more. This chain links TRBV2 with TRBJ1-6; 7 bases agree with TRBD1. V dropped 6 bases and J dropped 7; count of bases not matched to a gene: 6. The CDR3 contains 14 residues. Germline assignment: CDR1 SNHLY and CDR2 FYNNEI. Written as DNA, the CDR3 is TGTGCCAGCAGACATACAGGGGACAATTCACCCCTCCACTTT. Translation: CASRHTGDNSPLHF. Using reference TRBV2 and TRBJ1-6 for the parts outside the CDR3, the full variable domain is EPEVTQTPSHQVTQMGQEVILRCVPISNHLYFYWYRQILGQKVEFLVSFYNNEISEKSEIFDDQFSVERPDGSNFTLKIRSTKLEDSAMYFCASRHTGDNSPLHFGNGTRLTVT.